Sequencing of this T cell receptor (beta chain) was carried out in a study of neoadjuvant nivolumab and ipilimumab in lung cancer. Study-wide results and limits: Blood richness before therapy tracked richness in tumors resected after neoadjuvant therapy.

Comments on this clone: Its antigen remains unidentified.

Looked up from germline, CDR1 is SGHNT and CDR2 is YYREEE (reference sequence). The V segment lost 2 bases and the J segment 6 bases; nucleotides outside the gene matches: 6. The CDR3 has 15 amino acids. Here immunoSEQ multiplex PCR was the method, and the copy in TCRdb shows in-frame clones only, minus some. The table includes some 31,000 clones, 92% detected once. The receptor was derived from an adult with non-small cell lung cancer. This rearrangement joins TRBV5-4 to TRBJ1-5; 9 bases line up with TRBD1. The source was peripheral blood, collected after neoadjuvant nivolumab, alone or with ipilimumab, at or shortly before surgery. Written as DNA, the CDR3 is TGTGCCAGCAGCTTCGACAGGGGGACAGGTCAGCCCCAGCATTTT. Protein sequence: CASSFDRGTGQPQHF. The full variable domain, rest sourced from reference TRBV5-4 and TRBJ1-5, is ETGVTQSPTHLIKTRGQQVTLRCSSQSGHNTVSWYQQALGQGPQFIFQYYREEENGRGNFPPRFSGLQFPNYSSELNVNALELDDSALYLCASSFDRGTGQPQHFGDGTRLSIL.